The 8 T cell receptor beta chains reported below all come from one sample, sequenced in a study of beta chain features in type 1 diabetes. cDNA synthesis used the whole RNA isolate, giving expressed TCRB sequences. Libraries were prepared by immunoSEQ multiplex PCR; TCRdb keeps only in-frame clonotypes and omits some of them. The table has about 360,000 clones, 10% to 15% seen once; the top ten hold under 0.02%. Sequencing used naive CD4+ T cells from blood. Receptors originate from a young man in good health.

J is TRBJ2-7 and V is TRBV9; D is perhaps TRBD2 (6 bases). This CDR3 comprises 13 residues. Germline V lookup: CDR1 SGDLS, CDR2 YYNGEE. V gave up 4 bases and J gave up 3 bases, with 11 bases separating them. The CDR3 DNA reads TGTGCCAGCAGCCCCGTGGGGGGCTACGAGCAGTACTTC. Encoded protein: CASSPVGGYEQYF.

The J gene is TRBJ2-2, the V gene TRBV5-1, with D possibly matching TRBD1 (5 bases). Trimming stripped 2 bases from V and 5 bases from J, with 7 bases between. Germline-derived CDR1 and CDR2 are SGHRS and YFSETQ. The length of the CDR3 is 13 residues. CDR3 region: CASSLQETGELFF. CDR3 bases: TGCGCCAGCAGCTTACAGGAGACCGGGGAGCTGTTTTTT. The full variable domain, in which reference TRBV5-1 and TRBJ2-2 provide the parts outside the CDR3, is KAGVTQTPRYLIKTRGQQVTLSCSPISGHRSVSWYQQTPGQGLQFLFEYFSETQRNKGNFPGRFSGRQFSNSRSEMNVSTLELGDSALYLCASSLQETGELFFGEGSRLTVL.

This chain links TRBV11-2 with TRBJ2-3; D unclear. The CDR3 has 16 residues. The V end was cut by 4 bases, the J end by 0 bases, with 14 bases between. CDR1 is SGHAT, CDR2 FQNNGV, per germline. CDR3 sequence reads: CASSSQWPKSTDTQYF. The CDR3 DNA reads TGTGCCAGCAGCTCCCAATGGCCAAAAAGCACAGATACGCAGTATTTT. The full variable domain, rest sourced from reference TRBV11-2 and TRBJ2-3, is EAGVAQSPRYKIIEKRQSVAFWCNPISGHATLYWYQQILGQGPKLLIQFQNNGVVDDSQLPKDRFSAERLKGVDSTLKIQPAKLEDSAVYLCASSSQWPKSTDTQYFGPGTRLTVL.

This CDR3 reads CAATRDSQPGTDTQYF. The DNA of the CDR3 is TGTGCCGCCACCCGGGACAGCCAACCGGGCACAGATACGCAGTATTTT. The chain combines TRBV28 with TRBJ2-3; 7 nucleotides line up with TRBD1. In germline, CDR1 is MDHEN, CDR2 SYDVKM. With 11 bases clipped from V and 1 base from J, the junction kept 15 bases outside the gene matches. This CDR3 contains 16 residues. Looking up the rest from reference TRBV28 and TRBJ2-3 gives the full variable domain: DVKVTQSSRYLVKRTGEKVFLECVQDMDHENMFWYRQDPGLGLRLIYFSYDVKMKEKGDIPEGYSVSREKKERFSLILESASTNQTSMYLCAATRDSQPGTDTQYFGPGTRLTVL.

This clone occurred a few times. Other nucleotide sequences in the sample specify the same CDR3. CDR3 DNA sequence: TGCGCCAGCAGCCTCGGCGGAGCGGGGGCCAACGTCCTGACTTTC. It is translated as CASSLGGAGANVLTF. The J gene is TRBJ2-6, the V gene TRBV5-1, with no clear D. Trimming removed 4 bases at V and 4 bases at J, with 12 bases between. This CDR3 region has 15 residues. Germline CDR1 SGHRS, CDR2 YFSETQ.

This clone showed up just a few times. The rearrangement uses TRBV11-2 and TRBJ2-1; 9 bases map to TRBD2. CDR1 SGHAT and CDR2 FQNNGV come from the germline V gene. CDR3 size: 15 residues. The junction had 5 bases not matched to a gene; V was cut back by 3 bases and J by 5 bases. CDR3 DNA sequence: TGTGCCAGCAGCTTTGGTCTAGCGGGAAACAATGAGCAGTTCTTC. Amino acid sequence: CASSFGLAGNNEQFF. Variable domain in full (rest from reference TRBV11-2 and TRBJ2-1): EAGVAQSPRYKIIEKRQSVAFWCNPISGHATLYWYQQILGQGPKLLIQFQNNGVVDDSQLPKDRFSAERLKGVDSTLKIQPAKLEDSAVYLCASSFGLAGNNEQFFGPGTRLTVL.

This clone was seen more than once but under ten times. This sequence joins TRBV7-9 and TRBJ2-1; the D is unclear. The CDR3 covers 14 residues. V lost 4 bases and J 3 bases, leaving 10 bases between the germline ends. CDR1 is SEHNR, CDR2 FQNEAQ, per germline (reference sequence). The CDR3, as DNA: TGTGCCAGCAGCTCGGGTCAGTACTACAATGAGCAGTTCTTC. This codes for CASSSGQYYNEQFF. The variable domain in full, with the rest retrieved from reference TRBV7-9 and TRBJ2-1, is DTGVSQNPRHKITKRGQNVTFRCDPISEHNRLYWYRQTLGQGPEFLTYFQNEAQLEKSRLLSDRFSAERPKGSFSTLEIQRTEQGDSAMYLCASSSGQYYNEQFFGPGTRLTVL.

The CDR3 reads CASSGTGYQPQHF. CDR3 DNA: TGTGCCAGCAGCGGGACAGGTTATCAGCCCCAGCATTTT. V is TRBV28 and J is TRBJ1-5; 8 bases are shared with TRBD1. V was clipped by 6 bases and J by 5 bases; unmatched bases: 3. CDR1 and CDR2 from the germline V gene are MDHEN and SYDVKM. The CDR3 contains 13 residues.